This T cell receptor (beta chain) was sequenced for a study of T cells in Graves' hyperthyroidism and ophthalmopathy. TCR beta CDR3 region amplification was performed from RNA transcripts. TCR CDR3 regions were first amplified by RT-PCR with HTBI primers. TCRdb reprocessed the multiplex PCR reads via MiXCR and lists one record per CDR3 protein. The repertoire has 300,000 to 350,000 distinct CDR3 sequences, around 18% of them found once; the top ten carry 15% to 17%. Trimming stripped 1 base from V and 6 bases from J, with 9 bases between. The germline V gene encodes CDR1 LNHDA and CDR2 SQIVND (reference sequence). The CDR3 is 13 residues long. Ten or more counts support this clonotype. Researchers barred patients who had uncontrolled infection, other autoimmune disease, pregnancy or lactation. Every diagnosis used clinical symptoms, serum thyroxine and TRAb, thyroid ultrasound and orbital computed tomography. The authors obtained PBMCs from more than 8 ml of fresh peripheral blood.

This chain connects TRBV19 to TRBJ1-1; D is unresolved. The TCR originated in a woman aged 40 to 49 with Graves' ophthalmopathy. The sequenced material came from blood. CDR3 protein: CASSIADVAEAFF. The CDR3 DNA follows: TGTGCCAGTAGTATAGCGGACGTCGCTGAAGCTTTCTTT.